This T cell receptor (beta chain) was sequenced for a study of CD8+ T cells in alopecia areata. Germline V gives CDR1 SNHLY, CDR2 FYNNEI. V was trimmed by 4 bases and J by 5 bases, leaving 8 bases between them. The CDR3 extends over 13 amino acids. Extracted RNA was reverse transcribed, and the resulting cDNA served as sequencing template. This table comes from immunoSEQ multiplex PCR, and its TCRdb copy is limited to in-frame clones, with some not included. The profile shows 110,000 or so clones, less than 80% of them singletons. Points on this clone: Its antigen is not identified.

Points from the study as a whole: Against the mouse data, patients shared TCRs less clearly, possibly for HLA reasons. Resident alphabeta T-cell populations of normal skin are likewise subject to sequencing in scalp samples.

The chain links TRBV2 to TRBJ2-2; no definite D call. Sequences were obtained from CD4+ T cells sorted from blood. The source of this sequence is a human donor in good health. The CDR3 DNA reads TGTGCCAGCAGTGTGGACCGGACCGGGGAGCTGTTTTTT. This gives the protein CASSVDRTGELFF.